These 7 T cell receptor beta chains share one sample of origin, sequenced in a study of radiotherapy plus CTLA-4 blockade in lung cancer. Profiling relied on immunoSEQ multiplex PCR, and the TCRdb table lists in-frame clones only, not all of them. This table has around 82,000 clones, around 90% appearing once. The source material was peripheral blood, sampled from a patient treated with radiotherapy plus ipilimumab. Receptor source: a human donor with non-small cell lung cancer that progressed on radiotherapy plus ipilimumab.

This chain connects TRBV27 to TRBJ1-4; tentatively, D is TRBD1 (5 bases). V was clipped by 3 bases and J by 0 bases, with 11 bases between them. The germline V gene encodes CDR1 MNHEY and CDR2 SMNVEV (reference sequence). This CDR3 comprises 16 residues. The CDR3 spells CASSLGQPTTNEKLFF. The DNA for the CDR3 is TGTGCCAGCAGTTTGGGGCAGCCTACAACTAATGAAAAACTGTTTTTT. Drawing the rest from reference TRBV27 and TRBJ1-4, the complete variable domain is EAQVTQNPRYLITVTGKKLTVTCSQNMNHEYMSWYRQDPGLGLRQIYYSMNVEVTDKGDVPEGYKVSRKEKRNFPLILESPSPNQTSLYFCASSLGQPTTNEKLFFGSGTQLSVL.

This sequence joins TRBV6-5 and TRBJ2-7; 9 nucleotides align to TRBD1. CDR1 is MNHEY and CDR2 is SVGAGI in the germline V gene. The ends lost 2 bases at V and 4 bases at J; junction bases unmatched: 3. CDR3 length equals 14 residues. The CDR3 is CASSYKTGGYEQYF. In DNA form, the CDR3 reads TGTGCCAGCAGTTACAAGACAGGGGGTTACGAGCAGTACTTC.

The chain is built from TRBV2 and TRBJ2-3, with D tentatively TRBD1 or TRBD2 (7 bases each). The V and J ends lost 7 bases and 5 bases respectively, with 16 bases between them. Germline V gene data show CDR1 as SNHLY and CDR2 as FYNNEI. The CDR3 loop spans 14 amino acids. As DNA, the CDR3 is TGTGCCAGCAATACACAGGGGAGGGGAGATACGCAGTATTTT. Translated: CASNTQGRGDTQYF.

The chain is built from TRBV7-6 and TRBJ2-1; TRBD1 or TRBD2 may be the D gene (7 bases each). V was trimmed by 6 bases and J by 4 bases, leaving 13 bases between them. The germline V gene has CDR1 SGHVS and CDR2 FNYEAQ. This CDR3 is built from 14 residues. The CDR3 sequence is CASSIRGGYNEQFF. CDR3 DNA: TGTGCCAGCAGTATCAGGGGGGGTTACAATGAGCAGTTCTTC.

The rearrangement links TRBV2 to TRBJ1-2; possibly TRBD1 for D (6 bases). The germline V and J ends were trimmed by 3 bases and 4 bases, with 12 bases remaining between them. Germline V gene sequence: CDR1 SNHLY, CDR2 FYNNEI. The CDR3 runs 14 residues. CDR3 protein: CASSERQAGYGYTF. The CDR3 DNA reads TGTGCCAGCAGTGAGAGACAGGCCGGCTATGGCTACACCTTC.

With respect to this clone: Other DNA sequences in this sample translate to the same CDR3. This rearrangement joins TRBV5-1 to TRBJ2-5; D is uncertain. V lost 0 bases and J lost 5, with 2 bases in between. This CDR3 is 11 amino acids long. CDR1 and CDR2 (germline): SGHRS, YFSETQ. CDR3 nucleotides: TGCGCCAGCAGCTTGGAGGAGACCCAGTACTTC. It is translated as CASSLEETQYF.

The rearrangement uses TRBV7-9 and TRBJ2-1, with 13 bases fitting TRBD2. Germline values: CDR1 SEHNR, CDR2 FQNEAQ (reference sequence). The junction had 2 bases not matched to a gene; V was cut back by 3 bases and J by 9 bases. This CDR3 region has 14 residues. CDR3 bases: TGTGCCAGCAGCTTCGGGACTAGCGGGGTTGAGCAGTTCTTC. Encoded protein: CASSFGTSGVEQFF.